This T cell receptor (beta chain) appears in the sequencing data of a study of cytomegalovirus exposure and HLA in healthy donors. Primers for the PCR totalled 60 Vbeta and 13 Jbeta. Libraries were prepared by immunoSEQ multiplex PCR; TCRdb keeps only in-frame clonotypes and omits some of them. Altogether some 180,000 clones are present, more than 65% being singletons, with the ten largest covering approximately 2.9%. Study-wide results and limits: HLA alleles were associated with 17,000 or so TCR beta sequences in a later analysis at 0.05 false discovery rate.

V shed 2 bases and J 5 bases; nucleotides not matched to a gene: 7. Germline V gene data show CDR1 as ENHRY and CDR2 as SYGVKD. CDR3 size: 15 residues. About this clone itself: What it binds is unknown.

The chain is built from TRBV10-3 and TRBJ2-5, with TRBD1 identical over 8 bases. The TCR comes from a female donor in good health and CMV-seronegative. Sequenced material: PBMCs. The CDR3 nucleotides read TGTGCCATCAGTGAGGACAGGGGAGTATGGGAGACCCAGTACTTC. Translated: CAISEDRGVWETQYF.